This section outlines one T cell receptor (beta chain) sequence together with its context. V was trimmed by 0 bases and J by 4 bases, leaving 5 bases between them. The CDR3 is 13 amino acids. The germline gives CDR1 SGDLS, CDR2 YYNGEE. These data come from a study of blood T cell repertoires in COVID-19. As for the study in general: Some COVID-19 samples were acute and others convalescent; all came from the United States, Italy and Spain. The analysed material was cDNA or gDNA that came from T cells, B-cell-depleted T cells, or PBMCs.

Authors' methods: For nucleated cells, counts were estimated from reference gene primer amplification. Method: immunoSEQ multiplex PCR; TCRdb's copy keeps in-frame clones and lacks some. The DNA was the basis for D and trimming; V, J and clone size are from that table. The sample yields about 250,000 clones, around nine tenths seen once. This sequence originates from a woman aged 55-70 years who had recovered from COVID-19. Specimen: peripheral blood. V is TRBV9 and J is TRBJ1-3; tentative D call: TRBD1 (5 bases). The chain's CDR3 is CASSVDRGNTIYF. The CDR3 DNA reads as TGTGCCAGCAGCGTAGACAGGGGAAACACCATATATTTT.